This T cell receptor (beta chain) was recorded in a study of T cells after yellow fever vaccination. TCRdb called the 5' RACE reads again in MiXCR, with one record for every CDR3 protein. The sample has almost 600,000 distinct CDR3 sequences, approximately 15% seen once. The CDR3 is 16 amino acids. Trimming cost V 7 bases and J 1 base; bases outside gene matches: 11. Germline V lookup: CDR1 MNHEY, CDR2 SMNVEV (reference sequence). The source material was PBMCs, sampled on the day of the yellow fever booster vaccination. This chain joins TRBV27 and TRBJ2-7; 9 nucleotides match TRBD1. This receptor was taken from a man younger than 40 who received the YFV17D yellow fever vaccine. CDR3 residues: CASNPWGTGPSYEQYF. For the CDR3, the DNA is TGTGCCAGCAACCCTTGGGGGACAGGGCCTTCCTACGAGCAGTACTTC.